The T cell receptor (beta chain) under discussion was sequenced for a study of low-dose radiotherapy and immunotherapy resistance in tumors. Study context: 1 Gy per fraction was delivered to Cohort 2 every two weeks, for 13 Gy total over 26 weeks. Administration of intravenous cyclophosphamide at 200 mg/m2 took place every two weeks, one day before radiation and immunotherapy.

cDNA synthesis used a TRAV/TRBV-specific primer set for both chains. The PCR that amplified TCRs ran for approximately 20 cycles, relying on a constant-region primer and a V-primer adapter. It was by in vitro transcription that isolated mRNA was amplified. TCRdb reanalysed the reads using MiXCR and keeps one entry per CDR3 protein. The table lists approximately 89,000 distinct CDR3 sequences, approximately 19% of them singletons, with 5.9% in the top ten. Time point indicated: before trial treatment. Donors, who were enrolled in a single-arm phase I dose-escalation trial, received nivolumab, ipilimumab, aspirin, low-dose cyclophosphamide and low-dose radiotherapy. This CDR3 spans 16 amino acids. CDR1 and CDR2 (germline): SGHKS, YYEKEE (reference sequence). Trimming at V came to 2 bases and at J to 4 bases, leaving 9 bases not matched to a gene.

The specimen comprised PBMCs, sampled before treatment. The rearrangement joins TRBV5-5 to TRBJ2-7; the match to TRBD2 covers 10 bases. The sequence was collected from a male donor with prostate cancer. CDR3 DNA sequence: TGTGCCAGCAGCTTTCAGCGGGGGGGCGATATATACGAGCAGTACTTC. Translating gives CASSFQRGGDIYEQYF.